This passage covers 4 T cell receptor beta chains from one sample sequenced in a study of CD8 T cells in ankylosing spondylitis listed by TCRdb under 2017. Library construction relied on 5' RACE. The reads were generated on an Illumina HiSeq 2500. The public reads were reanalyzed by TCRdb: fastp trimming at Q25, MiXCR alignment, in-frame beta chains only. Under each unique CDR3 protein, matching rows form one entry showing the most common genes and DNA. In all, the sample holds roughly 240,000 distinct CDR3 sequences, and under 35% of those were seen once. Around 4.4% of the sample goes to the ten largest clones. The sample was blood, either unsorted or a sorted T cell fraction (not recorded which). Receptors originate from a male donor with ankylosing spondylitis or in good health (not recorded which).

This clonotype was counted a few times. The chain uses TRBV6-1 and TRBJ2-3; D is possibly TRBD1 or TRBD2 (5 bases each). Trimming removed 6 bases from V and 6 bases from J, with 22 bases in between. This CDR3 comprises 16 residues. Germline V CDR1 and CDR2: MNHNS, SASEGT. The CDR3 DNA follows: TGTGCCAGCAGAGAGAGATCCGGGACCTCCCCGGATACGCAGTATTTT. This sequence encodes CASRERSGTSPDTQYF.

The J gene is TRBJ2-5, the V gene TRBV10-3; D is perhaps TRBD1 (6 bases). The length of the CDR3 is 12 residues. Trimming shortened V by 9 bases and J by 1 base, and 9 bases separated the two germline ends. In germline, CDR1 is ENHRY, CDR2 SYGVKD. The CDR3 protein is CAIRTAQETQYF. Written as DNA, the CDR3 is TGTGCCATTAGGACAGCCCAAGAGACCCAGTACTTC.

The V and J genes are TRBV9 and TRBJ1-1; maybe TRBD1 (5 bases). This CDR3 spans 15 amino acids. Trimming stripped 5 bases from V and 8 bases from J, with 22 bases between. CDR1 SGDLS and CDR2 YYNGEE come from the germline V gene. The DNA for the CDR3 is TGTGCCAGCAGTCCCGGGGCCAGGACATCGGAAGAAGCTTTCTTT. Translated: CASSPGARTSEEAFF.

This clonotype was counted a few times. This chain joins TRBV29-1 and TRBJ2-7; tentative D call: TRBD1 (5 bases). Trimming stripped 1 base from V and 4 bases from J, with 20 bases between. Germline CDR1 reads SQVTM; CDR2 reads ANQGSEA. CDR3 length: 16 amino acids. The CDR3 loop is CSVEGAVGHPLYEQYF. The CDR3 DNA reads TGCAGCGTTGAAGGGGCTGTCGGACACCCCCTTTACGAGCAGTACTTC.